Below, one TCR beta chain is given with its context. An amount of RNA that ranged from roughly 0.45 to 1 ug was reverse transcribed with random hexamers. TCRdb reprocessed the immunoSEQ multiplex PCR reads with MiXCR, giving one entry per CDR3 protein. The repertoire consists of 170,000 or so distinct CDR3 sequences, with roughly 95% occurring once and the leading ten covering less than 0.15%. The data are from a study of CD8 T cells in Susac syndrome. Germline values: CDR1 SGHDT, CDR2 YYEEEE. There are 15 residues in the CDR3. Trimming removed 4 bases from V and 8 bases from J; junction bases left unmatched: 13. TCR beta sequences were obtained from blood CD8+ and CD4+ T cells.

The rearrangement links TRBV5-6 to TRBJ2-3; 7 bases agree with TRBD2. This clonotype was obtained from a human donor with Susac syndrome. The sequenced material came from CD4+ T cells from PBMCs. The CDR3 DNA reads as TGTGCCAGCAGCGGTGCGGGACCGGGGGGAAGTACGCAGTATTTT. Protein sequence: CASSGAGPGGSTQYF.